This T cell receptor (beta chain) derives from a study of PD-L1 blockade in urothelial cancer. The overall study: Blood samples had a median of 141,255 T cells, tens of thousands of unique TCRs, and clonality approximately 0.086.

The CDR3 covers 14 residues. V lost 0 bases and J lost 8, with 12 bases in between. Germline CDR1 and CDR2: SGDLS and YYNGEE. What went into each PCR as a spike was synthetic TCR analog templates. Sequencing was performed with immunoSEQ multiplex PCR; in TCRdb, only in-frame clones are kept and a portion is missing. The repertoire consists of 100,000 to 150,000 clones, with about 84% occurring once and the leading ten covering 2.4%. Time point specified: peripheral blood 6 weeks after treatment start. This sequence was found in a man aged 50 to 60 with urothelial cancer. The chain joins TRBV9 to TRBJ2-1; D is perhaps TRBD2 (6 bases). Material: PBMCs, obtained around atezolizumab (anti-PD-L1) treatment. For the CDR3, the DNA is TGTGCCAGCAGCGTAGGAAGCGGGTTCGATGAGCAGTTCTTC. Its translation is CASSVGSGFDEQFF.